This TCR beta chain was sequenced in a study of breast tumors, draining lymph nodes, adjacent tissues. One entry per CDR3 protein, called by TCRdb with MiXCR from the multiplex PCR reads. The profile covers about 180,000 distinct CDR3 sequences, with around a third appearing a single time and about 4% taken by the ten largest. Axillary draining lymph nodes of breast cancer patients supplied the node samples. The CDR3 is made up of 14 amino acids. V lost 2 bases to trimming and J lost 4 bases; unmatched junction nucleotides: 4. Germline-derived CDR1 and CDR2 are MNHEY and SMNVEV (reference sequence). Regarding the study as a whole: Findings are consistent with lymph node origin and intratumoral expansion of most tumor T cells. Luminal-like breast cancer showed significantly higher tumor–nontumor repertoire similarity than basal-like.

This clonotype showed up many times. Its target is unknown. Sequenced: axillary lymph node tissue. This chain links TRBV27 with TRBJ2-7; 8 bases map to TRBD2. The clonotype originates from a female donor with breast cancer. Some clones in this sample may be carry-over from other donors' samples. The CDR3 loop reads CASSLTGLVYEQYF. DNA of the CDR3: TGTGCCAGCAGTTTAACGGGACTAGTTTACGAGCAGTACTTC.